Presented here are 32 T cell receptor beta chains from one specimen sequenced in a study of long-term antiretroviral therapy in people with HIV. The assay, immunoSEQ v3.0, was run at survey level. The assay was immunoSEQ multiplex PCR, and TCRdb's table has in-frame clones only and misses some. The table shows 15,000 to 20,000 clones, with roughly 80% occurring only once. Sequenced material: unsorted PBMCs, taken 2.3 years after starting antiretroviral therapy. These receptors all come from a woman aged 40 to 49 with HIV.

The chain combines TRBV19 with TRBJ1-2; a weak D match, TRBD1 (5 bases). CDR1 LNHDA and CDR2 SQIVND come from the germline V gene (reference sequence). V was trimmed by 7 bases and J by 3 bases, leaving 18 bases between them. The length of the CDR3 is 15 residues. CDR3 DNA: TGTGCCAGTACCCCGGCGCCTGGGGGAGACTATGGCTACACCTTC. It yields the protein CASTPAPGGDYGYTF.

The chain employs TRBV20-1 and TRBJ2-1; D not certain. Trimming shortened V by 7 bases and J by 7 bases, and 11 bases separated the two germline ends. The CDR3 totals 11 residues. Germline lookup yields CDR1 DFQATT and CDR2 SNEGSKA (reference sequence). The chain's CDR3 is CSGVVENEQFF. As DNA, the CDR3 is TGCAGTGGGGTGGTTGAGAATGAGCAGTTCTTC.

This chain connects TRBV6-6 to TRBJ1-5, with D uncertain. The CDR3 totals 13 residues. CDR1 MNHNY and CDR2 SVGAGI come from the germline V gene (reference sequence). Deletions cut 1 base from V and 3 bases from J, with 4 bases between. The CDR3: CASSYYDNQPQHF. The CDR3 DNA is TGTGCCAGCAGTTACTACGACAATCAGCCCCAGCATTTT.

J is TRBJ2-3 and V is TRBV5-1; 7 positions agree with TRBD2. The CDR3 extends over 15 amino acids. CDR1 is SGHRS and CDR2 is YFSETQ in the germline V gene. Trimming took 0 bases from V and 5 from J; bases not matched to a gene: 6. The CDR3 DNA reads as TGCGCCAGCAGCTTGGTGGGTAGCGGGCGAGATACGCAGTATTTT. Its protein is CASSLVGSGRDTQYF.

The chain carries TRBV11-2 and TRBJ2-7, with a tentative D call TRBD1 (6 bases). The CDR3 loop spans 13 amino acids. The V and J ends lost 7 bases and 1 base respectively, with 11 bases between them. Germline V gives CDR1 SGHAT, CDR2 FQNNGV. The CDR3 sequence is CASTLTGSYEQYF. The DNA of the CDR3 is TGTGCCAGCACTCTAACAGGGTCCTACGAGCAGTACTTC. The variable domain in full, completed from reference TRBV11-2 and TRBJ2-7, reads EAGVAQSPRYKIIEKRQSVAFWCNPISGHATLYWYQQILGQGPKLLIQFQNNGVVDDSQLPKDRFSAERLKGVDSTLKIQPAKLEDSAVYLCASTLTGSYEQYFGPGTRLTVT.

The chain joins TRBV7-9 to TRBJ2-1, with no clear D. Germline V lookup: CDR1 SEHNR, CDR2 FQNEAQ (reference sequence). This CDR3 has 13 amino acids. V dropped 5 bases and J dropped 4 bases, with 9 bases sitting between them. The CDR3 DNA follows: TGTGCCAGCAGCAAAACAGATTACAATGAGCAGTTCTTC. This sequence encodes CASSKTDYNEQFF.

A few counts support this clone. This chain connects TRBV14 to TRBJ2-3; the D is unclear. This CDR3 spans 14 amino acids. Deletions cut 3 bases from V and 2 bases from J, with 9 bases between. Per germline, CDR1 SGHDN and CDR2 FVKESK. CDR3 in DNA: TGTGCCAGCAGCCATTATCTATTCACAGATACGCAGTATTTT. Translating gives CASSHYLFTDTQYF.

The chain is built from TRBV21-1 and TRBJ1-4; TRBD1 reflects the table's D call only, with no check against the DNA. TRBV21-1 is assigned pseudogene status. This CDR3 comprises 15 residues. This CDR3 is CASSNPRDRIEKLFF. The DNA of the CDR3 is TGTGCCAGCAGCAACCCCCGGGACAGGATAGAAAAACTGTTTTTT.

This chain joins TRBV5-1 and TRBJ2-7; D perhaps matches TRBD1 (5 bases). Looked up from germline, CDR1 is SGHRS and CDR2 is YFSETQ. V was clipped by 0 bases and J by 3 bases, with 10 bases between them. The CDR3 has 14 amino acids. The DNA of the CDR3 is TGCGCCAGCAGCTTGGGCTCAGGGCTCTACGAGCAGTACTTC. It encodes CASSLGSGLYEQYF.

This CDR3 is CASSLAGGVETQYF. In DNA, the CDR3 is TGCGCCAGCAGCTTGGCCGGGGGAGTGGAGACCCAGTACTTC. The chain is built from TRBV5-1 and TRBJ2-5; perhaps TRBD2 as D (6 bases). From germline, CDR1 is SGHRS and CDR2 YFSETQ. This CDR3 is built from 14 residues. Trimming stripped 0 bases from V and 5 bases from J, with 11 bases between.

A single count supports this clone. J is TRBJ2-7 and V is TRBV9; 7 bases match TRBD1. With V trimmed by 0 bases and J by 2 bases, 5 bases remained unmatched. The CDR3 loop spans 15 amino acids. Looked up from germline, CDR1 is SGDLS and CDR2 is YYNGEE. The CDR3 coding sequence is TGTGCCAGCAGCGTAGAGACAGGGCCAGCCTACGAGCAGTACTTC. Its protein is CASSVETGPAYEQYF. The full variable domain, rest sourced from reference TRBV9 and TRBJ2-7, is DSGVTQTPKHLITATGQRVTLRCSPRSGDLSVYWYQQSLDQGLQFLIQYYNGEERAKGNILERFSAQQFPDLHSELNLSSLELGDSALYFCASSVETGPAYEQYFGPGTRLTVT.

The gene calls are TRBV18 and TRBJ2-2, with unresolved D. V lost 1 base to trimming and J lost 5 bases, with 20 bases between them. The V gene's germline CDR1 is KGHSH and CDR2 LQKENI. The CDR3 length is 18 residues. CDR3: CASSPRRAVTALTGELFF. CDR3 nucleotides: TGTGCCAGCTCACCACGAAGAGCCGTGACGGCCCTTACCGGGGAGCTGTTTTTT.

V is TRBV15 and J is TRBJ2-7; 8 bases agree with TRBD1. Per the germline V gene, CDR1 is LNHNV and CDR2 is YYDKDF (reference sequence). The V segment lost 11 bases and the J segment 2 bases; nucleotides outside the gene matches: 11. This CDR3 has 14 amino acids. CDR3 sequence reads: CAPEPGQGPYEQYF. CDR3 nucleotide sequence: TGTGCCCCTGAACCCGGACAGGGCCCCTACGAGCAGTACTTC.

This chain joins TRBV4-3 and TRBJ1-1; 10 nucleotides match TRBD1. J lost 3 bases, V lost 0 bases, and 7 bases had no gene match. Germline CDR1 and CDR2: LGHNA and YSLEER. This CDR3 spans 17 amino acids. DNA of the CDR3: TGCGCCAGCAGCCAAGAGCGGACAGGGGGATGGGACACTGAAGCTTTCTTT. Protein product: CASSQERTGGWDTEAFF.

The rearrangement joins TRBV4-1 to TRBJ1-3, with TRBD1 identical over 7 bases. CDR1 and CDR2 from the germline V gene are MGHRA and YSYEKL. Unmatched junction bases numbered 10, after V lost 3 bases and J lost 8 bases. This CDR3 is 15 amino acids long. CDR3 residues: CASSQGTVAKDTIYF. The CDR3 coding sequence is TGCGCCAGCAGCCAGGGGACAGTGGCTAAAGACACCATATATTTT.

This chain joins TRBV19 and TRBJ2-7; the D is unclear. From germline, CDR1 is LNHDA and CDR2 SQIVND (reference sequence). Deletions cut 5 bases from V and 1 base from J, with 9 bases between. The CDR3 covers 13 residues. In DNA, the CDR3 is TGTGCCAGTAGTTGGGCCCCTTCCTACGAGCAGTACTTC. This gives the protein CASSWAPSYEQYF.

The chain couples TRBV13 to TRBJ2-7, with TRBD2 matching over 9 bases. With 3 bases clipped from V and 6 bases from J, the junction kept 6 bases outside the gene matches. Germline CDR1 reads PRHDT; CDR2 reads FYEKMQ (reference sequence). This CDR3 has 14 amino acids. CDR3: CASSFKGTSIEQYF. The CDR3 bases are TGTGCCAGCAGCTTTAAAGGGACTAGCATCGAGCAGTACTTC.

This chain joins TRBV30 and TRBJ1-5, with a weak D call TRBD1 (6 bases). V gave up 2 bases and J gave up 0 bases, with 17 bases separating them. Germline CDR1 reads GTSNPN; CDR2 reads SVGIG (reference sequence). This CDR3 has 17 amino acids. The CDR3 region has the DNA TGTGCCTGGAGTCGGGCCCAGACAGGATATAGCAATCAGCCCCAGCATTTT. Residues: CAWSRAQTGYSNQPQHF.

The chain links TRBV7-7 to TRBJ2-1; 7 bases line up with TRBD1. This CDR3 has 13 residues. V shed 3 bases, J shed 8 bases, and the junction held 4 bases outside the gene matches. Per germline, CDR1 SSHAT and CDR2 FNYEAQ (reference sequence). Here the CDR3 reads CASSLTGSDEQFF. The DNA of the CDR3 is TGTGCCAGCAGCTTGACAGGGTCGGATGAGCAGTTCTTC. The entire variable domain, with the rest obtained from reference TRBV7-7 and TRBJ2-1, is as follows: GAGVSQSPRYKVTKRGQDVTLRCDPISSHATLYWYQQALGQGPEFLTYFNYEAQPDKSGLPSDRFSAERPEGSISTLTIQRTEQRDSAMYRCASSLTGSDEQFFGPGTRLTVL.

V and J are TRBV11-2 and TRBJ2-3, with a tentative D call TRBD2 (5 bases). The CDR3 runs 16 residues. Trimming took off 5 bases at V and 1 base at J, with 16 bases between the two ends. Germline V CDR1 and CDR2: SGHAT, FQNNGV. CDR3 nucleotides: TGTGCCAGCAGCCCCAATGTGGAGGTTGGCACAGATACGCAGTATTTT. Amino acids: CASSPNVEVGTDTQYF.

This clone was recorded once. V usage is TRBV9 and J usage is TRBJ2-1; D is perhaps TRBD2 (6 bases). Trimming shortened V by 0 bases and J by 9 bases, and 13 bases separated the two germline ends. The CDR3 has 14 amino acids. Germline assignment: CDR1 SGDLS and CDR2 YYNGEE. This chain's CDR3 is CASSVGRRDGEQFF. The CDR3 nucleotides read TGTGCCAGCAGCGTAGGGCGGCGGGACGGTGAGCAGTTCTTC. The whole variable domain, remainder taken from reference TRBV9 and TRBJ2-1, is DSGVTQTPKHLITATGQRVTLRCSPRSGDLSVYWYQQSLDQGLQFLIQYYNGEERAKGNILERFSAQQFPDLHSELNLSSLELGDSALYFCASSVGRRDGEQFFGPGTRLTVL.

The chain's CDR3 is CASSFLTGGDLIHEQFF. As DNA, the CDR3 is TGTGCCAGCAGCTTCCTTACAGGGGGCGATCTAATCCATGAGCAGTTCTTC. The chain recombines TRBV11-2 with TRBJ2-1; TRBD1 matches 9 bases. CDR1 and CDR2 from the germline V gene are SGHAT and FQNNGV. The CDR3 is made up of 17 amino acids. V dropped 3 bases and J dropped 8; count of bases not matched to a gene: 14.

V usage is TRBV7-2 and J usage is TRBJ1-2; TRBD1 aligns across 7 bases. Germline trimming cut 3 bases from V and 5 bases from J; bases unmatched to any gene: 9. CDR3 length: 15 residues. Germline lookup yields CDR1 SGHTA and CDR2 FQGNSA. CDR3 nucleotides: TGTGCCAGCAGCTTCGACAGGGACCGAGCATATGGCTACACCTTC. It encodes CASSFDRDRAYGYTF.

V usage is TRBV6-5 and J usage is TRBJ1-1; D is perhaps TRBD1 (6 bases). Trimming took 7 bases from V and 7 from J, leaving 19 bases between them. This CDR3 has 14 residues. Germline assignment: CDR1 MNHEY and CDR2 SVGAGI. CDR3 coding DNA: TGTGCCAGCACCACTACGGGGGCGAAGATTGAAGCTTTCTTT. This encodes CASTTTGAKIEAFF.

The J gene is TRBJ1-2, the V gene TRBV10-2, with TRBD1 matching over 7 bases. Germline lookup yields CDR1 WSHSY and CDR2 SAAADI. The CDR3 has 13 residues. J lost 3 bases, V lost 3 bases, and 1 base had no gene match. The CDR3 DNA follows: TGCGCCAGCAGTGAAACAGGGGACTATGGCTACACCTTC. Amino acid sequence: CASSETGDYGYTF.

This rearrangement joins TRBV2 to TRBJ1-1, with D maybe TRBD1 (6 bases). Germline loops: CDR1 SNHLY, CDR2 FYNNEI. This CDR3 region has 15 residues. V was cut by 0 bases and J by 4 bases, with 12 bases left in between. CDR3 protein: CASSEAQGWGTEAFF. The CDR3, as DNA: TGTGCCAGCAGTGAAGCGCAGGGGTGGGGCACTGAAGCTTTCTTT.

The CDR3 DNA is TGTGCCTGGAGTACCAGCGGGGGTTCCTACGAGCAGTACTTC. Its translation is CAWSTSGGSYEQYF. This rearrangement joins TRBV30 to TRBJ2-7; TRBD2 agrees at 8 bases. CDR1 and CDR2 (germline): GTSNPN, SVGIG (reference sequence). V trimming: 2 bases; J trimming: 1 base; junction bases outside the gene matches: 4. The CDR3 spans 14 residues. Full variable domain (missing parts from reference TRBV30 and TRBJ2-7): SQTIHQWPATLVQPVGSPLSLECTVEGTSNPNLYWYRQAAGRGLQLLFYSVGIGQISSEVPQNLSASRPQDRQFILSSKKLLLSDSGFYLCAWSTSGGSYEQYFGPGTRLTVT.

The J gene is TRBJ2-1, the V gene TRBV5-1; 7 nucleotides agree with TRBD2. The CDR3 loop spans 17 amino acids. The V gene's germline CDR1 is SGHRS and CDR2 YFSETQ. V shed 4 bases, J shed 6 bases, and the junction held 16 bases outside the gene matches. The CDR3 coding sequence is TGCGCCAGCAGCCCCACCGACGGACTAGTATCGCCCAATGAGCAGTTCTTC. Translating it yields CASSPTDGLVSPNEQFF.

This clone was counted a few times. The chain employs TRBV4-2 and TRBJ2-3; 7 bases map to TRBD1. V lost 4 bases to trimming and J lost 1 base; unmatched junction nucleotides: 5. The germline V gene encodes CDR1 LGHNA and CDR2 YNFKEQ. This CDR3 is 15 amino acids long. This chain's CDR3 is CASSLTGMGTDTQYF. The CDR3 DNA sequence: TGTGCCAGCAGCCTGACAGGGATGGGCACAGATACGCAGTATTTT.

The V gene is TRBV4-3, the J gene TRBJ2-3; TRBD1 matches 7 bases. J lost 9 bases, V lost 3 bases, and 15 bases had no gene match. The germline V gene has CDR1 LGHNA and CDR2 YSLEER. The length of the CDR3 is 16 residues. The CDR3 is CASSHVTQGSEGTQYF. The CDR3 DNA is TGCGCCAGCAGCCACGTAACACAGGGGTCTGAGGGCACGCAGTATTTT.

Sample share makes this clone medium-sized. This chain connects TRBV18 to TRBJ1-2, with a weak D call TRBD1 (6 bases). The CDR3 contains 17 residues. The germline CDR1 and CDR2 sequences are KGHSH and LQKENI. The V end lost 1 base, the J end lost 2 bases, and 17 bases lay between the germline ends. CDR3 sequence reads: CASSPRAGQGRNYGYTF. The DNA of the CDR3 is TGTGCCAGCTCACCACGGGCAGGTCAGGGGCGGAACTATGGCTACACCTTC.

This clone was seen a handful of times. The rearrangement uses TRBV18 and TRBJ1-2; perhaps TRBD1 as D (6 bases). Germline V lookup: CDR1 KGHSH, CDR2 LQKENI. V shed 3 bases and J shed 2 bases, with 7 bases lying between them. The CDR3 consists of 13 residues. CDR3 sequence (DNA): TGTGCCAGCTCACCGGACAGCAACTATGGCTACACCTTC. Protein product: CASSPDSNYGYTF. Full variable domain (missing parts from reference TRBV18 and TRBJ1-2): NAGVMQNPRHLVRRRGQEARLRCSPMKGHSHVYWYRQLPEEGLKFMVYLQKENIIDESGMPKERFSAEFPKEGPSILRIQQVVRGDSAAYFCASSPDSNYGYTFGSGTRLTVV.